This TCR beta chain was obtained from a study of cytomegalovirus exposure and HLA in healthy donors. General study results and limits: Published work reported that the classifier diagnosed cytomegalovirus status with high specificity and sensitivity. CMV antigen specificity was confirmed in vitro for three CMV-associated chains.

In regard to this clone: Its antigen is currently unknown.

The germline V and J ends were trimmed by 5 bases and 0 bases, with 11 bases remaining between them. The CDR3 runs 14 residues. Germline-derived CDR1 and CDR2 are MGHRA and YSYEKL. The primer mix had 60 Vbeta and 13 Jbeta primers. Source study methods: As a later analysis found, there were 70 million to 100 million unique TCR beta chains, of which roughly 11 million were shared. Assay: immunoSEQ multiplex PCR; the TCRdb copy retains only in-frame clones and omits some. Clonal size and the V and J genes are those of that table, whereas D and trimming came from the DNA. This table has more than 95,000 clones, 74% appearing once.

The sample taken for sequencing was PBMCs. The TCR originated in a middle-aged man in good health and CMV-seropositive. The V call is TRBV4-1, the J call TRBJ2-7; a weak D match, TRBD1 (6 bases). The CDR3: CASSSQGSSYEQYF. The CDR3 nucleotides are TGCGCCAGCAGCTCGCAGGGGAGCTCCTACGAGCAGTACTTC.